This TCR beta chain was observed in a study of regulatory T cells in long-lasting Graves disease (dated by TCRdb to the early 2020s). Broadly, across the study: Newly diagnosed Graves' disease patients had taken antithyroid drugs for less than 3 months. Peripheral blood TCR sequencing and RNA sequencing compared persistent Graves' disease patients with newly diagnosed Graves' disease patients. The study was registered as a clinical trial and conducted in China. A total of around 35 samples underwent TCR sequencing, from about 13 patients with persistent Graves' disease and 20 or so patients with newly diagnosed Graves' disease. Results and caveats for the whole study, not just this receptor: The authors noted that the small sample size was a limitation that may lower accuracy. Persistent patients shared more public clonotypes among themselves (around 3,000) than newly diagnosed patients did (more than 950). Sequencing and analysis were limited to the TCR beta chain. The study examined only peripheral blood because the primary lesion, thyroid tissue, could not be accessed. Compared with newly diagnosed patients, persistent Graves' disease patients had lower TCR Shannon entropy and fewer highly expanded clones, which suggests clonal expansion. TRBV28, TRBJ1-2 and TRBJ2-5 were preferentially used in persistent disease, while TRBV20-1 and TRBJ2-1 were favored in newly diagnosed disease.

V is cut by 5 bases and J by 6 bases, and the space between the germline ends is 16 bases. According to the germline V gene, CDR1 reads SGHTA and CDR2 reads FQGTGA. The CDR3 contains 15 residues, cysteine and phenylalanine counted. Just CDR3 DNA is preserved here, 45 bases in frame from base 1. Library preparation employed multiplex PCR. Instrument on record: Illumina HiSeq 4000. To build TCR beta libraries, CDR3 regions were amplified by Arm-PCR using iRepertoire HTBI primers. Gel purification was performed on PCR products prior to sequencing. The paper's data handling went like this. Gene usage analysis of CDR3 amino acid clonotypes relied on the 60 or so TRBV and around 13 TRBJ segments identified across samples. COPE and FqMerger were used to merge filtered high-quality paired reads into contigs. BLAST was used to align contigs to IMGT TRBV, TRBD and TRBJ reference genes, and CDR3 was defined according to IMGT. Any clonotype with a frequency above 0.1% was classified as a highly expanded clone. Shannon entropy served as the measure of repertoire diversity, while the Gini coefficient captured V-J evenness. A clonotype found in more than one individual was treated as public. In-frame beta chains were kept once TCRdb had trimmed the public reads at Q25 with fastp and called clones with MiXCR. Identical CDR3 proteins give one entry, which carries the most common genes and DNA. These V and J calls originate from TCRdb's pipeline instead of the authors' own analysis. This sample holds a few hundred thousand distinct CDR3 sequences; around 15% were observed only once. Roughly 29% of the sample belongs to the ten largest clones.

On this clonotype itself: Its cognate antigen has yet to be identified. Base qualities are not provided; no much larger clone lies one nucleotide away.

What this sample's time point label stands for: newly diagnosed GD, antithyroid drugs for less than 3 months. RNA was extracted from PBMCs in TRIzol for both TCR sequencing and RNA sequencing. Graves' disease was diagnosed according to American Thyroid Association guidelines. The patients came from an endocrinology department in Xi'an, China. Each patient gave approximately 10 milliliters of peripheral blood, collected in an EDTA anticoagulant tube. Ficoll Paque Plus density gradient separation was used to isolate PBMCs, and no additional T cell sorting was done. An Agilent 2100 Bioanalyzer and agarose gel were used to check RNA quality, and a NanoDrop 2000 was used to measure RNA concentration. In addition, the sample was reused for a study of T cells in Graves' hyperthyroidism and ophthalmopathy. That second publication adds: Graves' hyperthyroidism was defined as stable when no progression to ophthalmopathy occurred over 18 months of follow-up. Hyperthyroidism patients were aged 18 to 65 years and newly diagnosed, with disease duration of less than 2 months. Any patient with an uncontrolled infection, another autoimmune disease, pregnancy or lactation was excluded. Clinical symptoms, serum thyroxine and TRAb, thyroid ultrasound, and orbital computed tomography formed the basis for the diagnoses. The first round of RT-PCR for the TCR CDR3 was performed with the HTBI primer set and the Qiagen OneStep RT-PCR kit. Blood samples also contained most of the expanded thyroid clonotypes (frequency above 0.001), which suggests that blood repertoires may reflect thyroid immune responses. Ophthalmopathy was separated from stable hyperthyroidism by a 13 V-J signature model, with 85% to 90% sensitivity and about 81% specificity obtained in cross-validation and 80%/75% obtained in testing. In validation, progression to ophthalmopathy was predicted by the model with 55% to 71% sensitivity and about 72% specificity, a median of roughly 6.4 months before onset. TCR V-J signatures able to tell the groups apart were searched for in a discovery cohort of 95 to 100 patients, of whom roughly 42 had Graves' ophthalmopathy and 55 to 60 had stable Graves' hyperthyroidism. Whether ophthalmopathy could be predicted prospectively was tested in an independent validation cohort made up of roughly 19 hyperthyroidism patients plus 17 patients who later progressed to ophthalmopathy. The 90 or so discovery patients were randomly split 7:3 into training and test sets. The study also compared thyroid tissue and blood T-cell repertoires from several Graves' hyperthyroidism patients. Once sampling was done, hyperthyroidism patients were given methimazole at a starting dose of 30 mg daily, whereas ophthalmopathy patients were given high-dose intravenous methylprednisolone. The libraries were constructed in a second round of multiplex PCR and then size-selected and purified. Sequencing of the libraries was done on an Illumina HiSeq2000 using paired-end 100 bp reads. SOAPnuke was used to process the raw data, removing reads that contained adapters or uncalled bases, had a mean Phred below 15, or lacked an exact match to the constant primer or identifier. COPE v1.2.5 was used to merge the high-quality paired reads, and each unique nucleotide sequence was defined as a clonotype. Clonotypes were aligned to IMGT TRBV, TRBD and TRBJ reference segments using MiTCR v1.1. The analysis included only V-J combinations with a frequency above 0.0001, which together covered around 99% of the repertoires. The TCS score was defined as F50 (clonal expansion) divided by E x V (chaos), with BLOSUM62-based TCRdist calculated between CDR3 peptides within each V-J. Welch's t-statistics and random forest reduced several hundred V-J features to roughly 13, which were used in a naive Bayes classifier (R e1071). No statistical method was used to set the sample size in advance, and investigators knew the group allocation. The paper reports TCR Vbeta CDR3 sequencing of some 140 peripheral blood samples: around 45 ophthalmopathy, around 80 hyperthyroidism and around 17 progressor patients.

The TCR was taken from a middle-aged man with Graves disease. Donor details come from another sample of the same person, matched by shared clones. The chain links TRBV7-3 with TRBJ2-2, and TRBD1 may be the D gene, going by 5 matching bases. The sequences come from peripheral blood mononuclear cells (PBMCs), collected at new diagnosis, from a patient treated with antithyroid drugs. The CDR3 region reads CASSPQRGAAGELFF. The bases read TGTGCCAGCAGCCCTCAACGTGGGGCGGCCGGGGAGCTGTTTTTT.